The source of this T cell receptor beta chain is a study of glioma-infiltrating T cells after dendritic cell vaccination. Patients had residual fresh-frozen tumor tissue and more than two years of survival data. Measured with immunoSEQ multiplex PCR; TCRdb has only the in-frame clones, and not every one. This repertoire shows 95,000 to 110,000 clones, roughly 76% found once; its top ten account for 9.5% to 15%. The CDR3 sequence is 14 residues long. Trimming removed 5 bases from V and 6 bases from J; junction bases left unmatched: 4. Germline V gene data show CDR1 as SNHLY and CDR2 as FYNNEI. The source was blood, collected before dendritic cell vaccination. The V and J genes are TRBV2 and TRBJ1-4, with TRBD1 matching 9 bases. The receptor comes from a human donor with glioblastoma. This chain's CDR3 is CASSRDRVDEKLFF. As DNA, the CDR3 is TGTGCCAGCAGTAGGGACAGGGTGGATGAAAAACTGTTTTTT.